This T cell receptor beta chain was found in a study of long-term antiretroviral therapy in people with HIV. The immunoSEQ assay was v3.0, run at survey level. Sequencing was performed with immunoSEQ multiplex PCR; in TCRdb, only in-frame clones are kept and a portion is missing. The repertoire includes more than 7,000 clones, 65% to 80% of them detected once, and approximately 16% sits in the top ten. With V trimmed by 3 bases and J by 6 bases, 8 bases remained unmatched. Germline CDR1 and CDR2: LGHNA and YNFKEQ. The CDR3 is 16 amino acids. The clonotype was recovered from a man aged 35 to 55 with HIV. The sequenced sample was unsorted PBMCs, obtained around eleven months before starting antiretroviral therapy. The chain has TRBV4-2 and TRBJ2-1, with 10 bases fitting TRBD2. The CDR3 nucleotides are TGTGCCAGCAGCCACCCGGGACTAGCGTGGAGCAATGAGCAGTTCTTC. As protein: CASSHPGLAWSNEQFF.